This paragraph reports one TCR beta chain. The CDR3 sequence is 13 residues long. With 6 bases removed from V and 2 bases from J, the gap between germline ends came to 8 bases. These data originate in a study of blood T cell repertoires in COVID-19. Study in general: Some COVID-19 samples were acute and others convalescent; all came from the United States, Italy and Spain. In each case, the material was cDNA or gDNA derived from T cells, B-cell-depleted T cells, or PBMCs.

Authors' data handling: The assay estimated nucleated cells by amplifying reference gene primers. The repertoire was sequenced with immunoSEQ multiplex PCR; TCRdb's copy has only in-frame clones and lacks some. V and J calls and clone size are given by that table; D and trimming were obtained from the DNA. The table shows around 15,000 clones, with nearly 90% occurring only once. This TCR came from an elderly man with acute or convalescent COVID-19. The sequenced sample was peripheral blood. The chain links TRBV23-1 to TRBJ1-3; D not resolved. TRBV23-1 is an open reading frame, and its role is uncertain. The CDR3 nucleotides are TGCGCCAGCAGAGAGCGCCCTGGAAACACCATATATTTT. This codes for CASRERPGNTIYF.